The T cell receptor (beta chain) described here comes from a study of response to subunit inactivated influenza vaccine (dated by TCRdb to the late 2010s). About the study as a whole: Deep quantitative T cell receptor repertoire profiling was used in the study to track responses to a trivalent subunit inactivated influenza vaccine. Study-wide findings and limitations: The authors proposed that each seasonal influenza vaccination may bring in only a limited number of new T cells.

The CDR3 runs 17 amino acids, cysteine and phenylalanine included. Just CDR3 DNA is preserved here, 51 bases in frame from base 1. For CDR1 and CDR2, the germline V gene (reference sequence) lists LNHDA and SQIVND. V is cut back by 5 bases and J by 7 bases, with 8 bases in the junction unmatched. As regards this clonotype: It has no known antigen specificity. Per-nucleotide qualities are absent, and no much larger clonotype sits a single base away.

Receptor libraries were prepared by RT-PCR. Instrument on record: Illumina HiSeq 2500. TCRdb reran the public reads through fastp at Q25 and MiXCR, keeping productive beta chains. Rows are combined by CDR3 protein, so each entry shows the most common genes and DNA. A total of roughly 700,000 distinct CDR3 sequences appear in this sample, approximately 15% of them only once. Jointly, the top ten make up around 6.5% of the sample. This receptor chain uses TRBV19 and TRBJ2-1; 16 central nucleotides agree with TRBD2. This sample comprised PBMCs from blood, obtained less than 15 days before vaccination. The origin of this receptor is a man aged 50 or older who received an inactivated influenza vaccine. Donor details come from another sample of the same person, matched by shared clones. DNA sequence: TGTGCCAGTAGTCCTGGGACTAGCGGGAGGGGGGGGAATGAGCAGTTCTTC. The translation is CASSPGTSGRGGNEQFF.